This TCR beta chain emerged from a study of T-cell memory formation after mild COVID-19. TCRdb processed the 5' RACE reads anew with MiXCR; each CDR3 protein has one entry. The sample holds 250,000 or so distinct CDR3 sequences; under 20% are singletons and the top ten take under 25%. V dropped 0 bases and J dropped 5 bases, with 10 bases sitting between them. The CDR3 contains 14 residues. Per the germline V gene, CDR1 is MNHEY and CDR2 is SVGEGT. The chain joins TRBV6-2 or TRBV6-3 to TRBJ2-5; D might be TRBD1 (6 bases). The receptor's source is a young man who had mild COVID-19 (a few samples of this study predate the infection). Cell type and time point are not known. Sequencing input: PBMCs or a T cell subset sorted from them (not recorded which). The CDR3 loop reads CASSYSQGWETQYF. In DNA form, the CDR3 reads TGTGCCAGCAGTTACTCACAGGGATGGGAGACCCAGTACTTC.